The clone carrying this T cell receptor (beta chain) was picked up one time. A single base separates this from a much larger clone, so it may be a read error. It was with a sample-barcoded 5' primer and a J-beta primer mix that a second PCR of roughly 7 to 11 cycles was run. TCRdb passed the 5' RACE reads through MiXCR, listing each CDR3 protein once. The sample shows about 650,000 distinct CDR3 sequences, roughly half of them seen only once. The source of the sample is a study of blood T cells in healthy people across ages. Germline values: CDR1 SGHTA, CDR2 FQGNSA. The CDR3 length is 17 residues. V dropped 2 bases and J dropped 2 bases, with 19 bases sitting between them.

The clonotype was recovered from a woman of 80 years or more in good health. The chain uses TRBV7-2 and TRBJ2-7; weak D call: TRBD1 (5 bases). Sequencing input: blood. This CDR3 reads CASSLYGLSKGPYEQYF. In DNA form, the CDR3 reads TGTGCCAGCAGCTTATATGGGCTATCAAAGGGGCCCTACGAGCAGTACTTC.